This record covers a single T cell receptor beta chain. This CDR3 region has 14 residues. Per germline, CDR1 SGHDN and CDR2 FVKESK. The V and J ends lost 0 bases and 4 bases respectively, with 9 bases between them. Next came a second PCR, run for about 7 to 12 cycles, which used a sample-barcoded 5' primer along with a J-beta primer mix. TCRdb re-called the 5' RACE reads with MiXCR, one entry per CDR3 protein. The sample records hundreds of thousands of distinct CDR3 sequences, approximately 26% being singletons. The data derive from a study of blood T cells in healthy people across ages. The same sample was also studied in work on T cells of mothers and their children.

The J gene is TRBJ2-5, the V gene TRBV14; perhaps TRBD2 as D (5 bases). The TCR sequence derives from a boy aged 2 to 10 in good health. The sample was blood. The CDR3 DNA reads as TGTGCCAGCAGCCAAGATCTAGCAGCAGAGACCCAGTACTTC. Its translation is CASSQDLAAETQYF.